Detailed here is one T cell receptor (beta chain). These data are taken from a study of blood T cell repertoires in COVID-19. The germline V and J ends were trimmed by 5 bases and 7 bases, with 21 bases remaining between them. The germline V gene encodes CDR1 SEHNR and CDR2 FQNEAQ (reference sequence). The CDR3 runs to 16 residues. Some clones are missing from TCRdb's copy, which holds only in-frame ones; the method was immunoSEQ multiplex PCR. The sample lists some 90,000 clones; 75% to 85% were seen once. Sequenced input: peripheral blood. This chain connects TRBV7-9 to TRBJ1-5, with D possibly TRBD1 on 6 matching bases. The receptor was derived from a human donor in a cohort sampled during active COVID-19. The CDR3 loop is CASSPGTLGVGQPQHF. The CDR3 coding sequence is TGTGCCAGCAGCCCGGGGACACTGGGCGTGGGGCAGCCCCAGCATTTT.